These 28 T cell receptor beta chains share one sample of origin, sequenced in a study of shared clonotypes between healthy human individuals. CD45RO negativity and positive selection for CCR7 defined naive CD8 cells, a population that excluded terminally differentiated effector memory CD45RA+ cells. Repertoires were generated with immunoSEQ multiplex PCR, while TCRdb's copy carries only in-frame clones and drops some. The table shows roughly 2 million clones, with over 85% occurring only once. What was sequenced was naive CD8+ T cells sorted from blood. Receptor source: a man aged 18-30 years in good health.

This chain links TRBV5-1 with TRBJ2-3; 9 bases map to TRBD2. The CDR3 covers 17 residues. Germline V gene data show CDR1 as SGHRS and CDR2 as YFSETQ. The junction had 11 bases not matched to a gene; V was cut back by 0 bases and J by 6 bases. This CDR3 is CASSLVAWTSESDTQYF. As DNA, the CDR3 is TGCGCCAGCAGCTTGGTAGCCTGGACTAGCGAATCCGATACGCAGTATTTT.

The V call is TRBV5-1, the J call TRBJ2-7; 9 bases line up with TRBD1. The CDR3 has 14 residues. Trimming cost V 3 bases and J 3 bases; bases outside gene matches: 4. Germline CDR1 SGHRS, CDR2 YFSETQ. Written as DNA, the CDR3 is TGCGCCAGCAGCTCCGGGACAGGGCGCTACGAGCAGTACTTC. The encoded protein is CASSSGTGRYEQYF.

Points on this clone: Other DNA variants within this sample encode the same CDR3. This sequence joins TRBV7-9 and TRBJ2-5; TRBD2 is a possible D gene (5 bases). This CDR3 is 12 amino acids long. V was clipped by 5 bases and J by 4 bases, with 8 bases between them. Looked up from germline, CDR1 is SEHNR and CDR2 is FQNEAQ (reference sequence). CDR3 in DNA: TGTGCCAGCAGCACCCGGGGAGAGACCCAGTACTTC. Amino acids: CASSTRGETQYF.

The chain links TRBV27 to TRBJ2-7; D is unresolved. V lost 6 bases and J lost 2, with 11 bases in between. From germline, CDR1 is MNHEY and CDR2 SMNVEV (reference sequence). The CDR3 has 13 residues. The CDR3 DNA is TGTGCCAGCAGCGTCCTACCGGCCTACGAGCAGTACTTC. This translates into CASSVLPAYEQYF.

With regard to this clone: Other nucleotide sequences in the sample specify the same CDR3. The chain uses TRBV27 and TRBJ2-1; 13 nucleotides match TRBD2. CDR1 and CDR2 from the germline V gene are MNHEY and SMNVEV (reference sequence). CDR3 length: 15 residues. With V trimmed by 6 bases and J by 4 bases, 3 bases remained unmatched. The CDR3 here is CASSLTSGGYNEQFF. The CDR3 DNA reads as TGTGCCAGCAGCCTGACTAGCGGGGGGTACAATGAGCAGTTCTTC.

Notes on this clone: The same CDR3 arises from other DNA sequences in this sample as well. The V and J genes are TRBV6-5 and TRBJ2-2; D remains unclear. Germline lookup yields CDR1 MNHEY and CDR2 SVGAGI. CDR3 length: 12 amino acids. Trimming stripped 0 bases from V and 6 bases from J, with 2 bases between. CDR3 protein: CASSYSAGELFF. CDR3 nucleotides: TGTGCCAGCAGTTACTCGGCCGGGGAGCTGTTTTTT.

The gene calls are TRBV11-2 and TRBJ1-3, with 8 bases matching TRBD1. The CDR3 extends over 16 amino acids. The V gene end was trimmed by 5 bases and the J gene end by 3 bases; junction bases not matched to a gene: 9. Germline V gene data show CDR1 as SGHAT and CDR2 as FQNNGV. The CDR3 region has the DNA TGTGCCAGCAGCGTCCAAACAGGGGGTCTTGGAAACACCATATATTTT. This encodes CASSVQTGGLGNTIYF.

The gene calls are TRBV7-8 and TRBJ2-1; 8 bases agree with TRBD2. Trimming cost V 1 base and J 1 base; bases outside gene matches: 9. The CDR3 sequence is 18 residues long. From germline, CDR1 is SGHVS and CDR2 FQNEAQ. As DNA, the CDR3 is TGTGCCAGCAGCTTAGACGAAGCGGGAGTAGGGTCCTACAATGAGCAGTTCTTC. It is translated as CASSLDEAGVGSYNEQFF.

A remark on this clone: The identical CDR3 is also encoded by other nucleotide sequences in the sample. CDR3 region: CASSPGGNEQFF. In DNA form, the CDR3 reads TGTGCCAGCAGCCCGGGAGGGAATGAGCAGTTCTTC. The chain recombines TRBV5-4 with TRBJ2-1; 8 bases fit TRBD2. The CDR3 is 12 amino acids. V was clipped by 4 bases and J by 7 bases; unmatched bases: 1. Germline assignment: CDR1 SGHNT and CDR2 YYREEE (reference sequence).

The chain joins TRBV6-1 to TRBJ2-3; the match to TRBD1 covers 7 bases. Losses at the gene ends were 3 bases for V and 6 bases for J; bases not matched to a gene: 9. The CDR3 consists of 15 residues. From germline, CDR1 is MNHNS and CDR2 SASEGT. As DNA, the CDR3 is TGTGCCAGCAGTGAGGACAGGACAGTAGTGGATACGCAGTATTTT. Translated, it gives CASSEDRTVVDTQYF.

The V gene is TRBV7-8, the J gene TRBJ2-5; 7 bases map to TRBD1. V trimming: 1 base; J trimming: 2 bases; junction bases outside the gene matches: 1. The CDR3 consists of 14 residues. Germline CDR1 is SGHVS and CDR2 is FQNEAQ. CDR3 protein: CASSLVGQQETQYF. The CDR3 region has the DNA TGTGCCAGCAGCTTAGTGGGACAGCAAGAGACCCAGTACTTC.

The rearrangement joins TRBV5-1 to TRBJ2-2; perhaps TRBD1 as D (6 bases). The V end was cut by 1 base, the J end by 7 bases, with 11 bases between. The CDR3 loop spans 14 amino acids. Per germline, CDR1 SGHRS and CDR2 YFSETQ. The CDR3 loop reads CASSLPTGRGELFF. Written as DNA, the CDR3 is TGCGCCAGCAGCTTGCCCACAGGGCGCGGGGAGCTGTTTTTT.

This clone was counted a single time. The chain combines TRBV4-3 with TRBJ2-7, with TRBD2 as a possible D gene (6 bases). Trimming stripped 0 bases from V and 5 bases from J, with 17 bases between. Germline V gene lookup returns CDR1 LGHNA and CDR2 YSLEER. This CDR3 contains 16 residues. The CDR3 protein is CASSQDRYGSFDEQYF. The CDR3 DNA is TGCGCCAGCAGCCAAGATCGTTACGGGAGTTTTGACGAGCAGTACTTC.

This sequence joins TRBV29-1 and TRBJ2-1; TRBD2 matches 7 bases. The germline V gene has CDR1 SQVTM and CDR2 ANQGSEA. The CDR3 has 17 residues. V lost 0 bases and J lost 0; bases outside the gene matches: 8. The CDR3 nucleotides are TGCAGCGTTGAAGATTGGGCTAGCGGAACCTCCTACAATGAGCAGTTCTTC. This encodes CSVEDWASGTSYNEQFF.

This chain joins TRBV4-1 and TRBJ2-1, with 12 bases identical to TRBD2. CDR1 MGHRA and CDR2 YSYEKL come from the germline V gene. The CDR3 is made up of 15 amino acids. The junction had 7 bases not matched to a gene; V was cut back by 5 bases and J by 8 bases. CDR3 DNA sequence: TGCGCCAGCAGCTTGCGACTAGCGGGAGACTATGAGCAGTTCTTC. Its protein is CASSLRLAGDYEQFF.

The chain has TRBV6-5 and TRBJ2-1; TRBD2 matches 7 bases. The CDR3 runs to 15 residues. Trimming removed 7 bases from V and 2 bases from J; junction bases left unmatched: 8. Germline lookup yields CDR1 MNHEY and CDR2 SVGAGI. The CDR3 spells CASTAGAETYNEQFF. CDR3 nucleotides: TGTGCCAGCACCGCGGGAGCGGAAACCTACAATGAGCAGTTCTTC.

The rearrangement joins TRBV19 to TRBJ2-3, with TRBD2 matching over 7 bases. Germline V lookup: CDR1 LNHDA, CDR2 SQIVND (reference sequence). The length of the CDR3 is 16 residues. The V segment lost 3 bases and the J segment 5 bases; nucleotides outside the gene matches: 11. The CDR3 is CASSIDYGGSLDTQYF. The CDR3 coding sequence is TGTGCCAGTAGTATCGACTACGGCGGGAGCTTAGATACGCAGTATTTT.

The gene calls are TRBV18 and TRBJ1-1, with D possibly being TRBD1 (5 bases). CDR3 length equals 16 residues. The V end was cut by 2 bases, the J end by 1 base, with 14 bases between. CDR1 and CDR2 from the germline V gene are KGHSH and LQKENI. The CDR3 bases are TGTGCCAGCTCACCAGGCGGCTGGGACGGGAACACTGAAGCTTTCTTT. Protein sequence: CASSPGGWDGNTEAFF.

With regard to this clone: Other DNA sequences in the same sample also yield this CDR3. This chain links TRBV11-2 with TRBJ2-1; D remains unclear. Germline-derived CDR1 and CDR2 are SGHAT and FQNNGV. Between the trimmed V and J ends, which lost 3 bases and 9 bases, there was a span of 6 bases. This CDR3 is 11 amino acids long. In nucleotides, the CDR3 is TGTGCCAGCAGCTTCCCCGGTGAGCAGTTCTTC. Encoded protein: CASSFPGEQFF.

The rearrangement uses TRBV25-1 and TRBJ2-1; D unclear. This CDR3 contains 15 residues. Germline CDR1 and CDR2: MGHDK and SYGVNS. Trimming left V 1 base short and J 3 bases short, with 10 bases between. The CDR3 sequence is CASSELGLGYNEQFF. The DNA for the CDR3 is TGTGCCAGCAGTGAATTGGGTCTGGGCTACAATGAGCAGTTCTTC. The full variable domain, with the rest looked up from reference TRBV25-1 and TRBJ2-1, is EADIYQTPRYLVIGTGKKITLECSQTMGHDKMYWYQQDPGMELHLIHYSYGVNSTEKGDLSSESTVSRIRTEHFPLTLESARPSHTSQYLCASSELGLGYNEQFFGPGTRLTVL.

A remark on this clone: A much larger clone differs from this one at a single base, so this may be a read error. The sample contains more than one DNA sequence encoding this CDR3. The rearrangement uses TRBV30 and TRBJ2-3, with 7 bases that match TRBD1. The J segment lost 3 bases and the V segment lost 2 bases, leaving 5 bases of the junction unmatched. In germline, CDR1 is GTSNPN, CDR2 SVGIG (reference sequence). The CDR3 runs to 14 residues. The CDR3 nucleotides read TGTGCCTGGAGTACAGGGGACCCAACAGATACGCAGTATTTT. Translated, it gives CAWSTGDPTDTQYF.

The chain combines TRBV6-5 with TRBJ2-7; either TRBD1 or TRBD2 may fit D (5 bases each). Germline CDR1 reads MNHEY; CDR2 reads SVGAGI. The CDR3 runs to 14 residues. V was pared by 2 bases and J by 5 bases, with 13 bases between. The CDR3 DNA reads as TGTGCCAGCAGTTACCTAGGGGAGATGGACGAGCAGTACTTC. This translates into CASSYLGEMDEQYF.

The J gene is TRBJ2-7, the V gene TRBV28; TRBD2 matches at 13 bases. CDR1 MDHEN and CDR2 SYDVKM come from the germline V gene. The CDR3 spans 15 residues. With 4 bases clipped from V and 6 bases from J, the junction kept 6 bases outside the gene matches. The CDR3 region has the DNA TGTGCCAGCAGTTCACTAGCGGGGGGGATCCGCGAGCAGTACTTC. It is translated as CASSSLAGGIREQYF.

The V gene is TRBV5-6, the J gene TRBJ2-7, with 9 bases identical to TRBD1. J gave up 3 bases and V 4 bases, and 11 bases lay outside the gene matches. This CDR3 region has 16 residues. CDR1 is SGHDT and CDR2 is YYEEEE in the germline V gene. The CDR3 loop reads CASSVLRGQGFYEQYF. DNA of the CDR3: TGTGCCAGCAGCGTCTTAAGGGGACAGGGATTCTACGAGCAGTACTTC.

The V and J genes are TRBV14 and TRBJ2-7, with 8 bases matching TRBD1. The junction had 13 bases not matched to a gene; V was cut back by 1 base and J by 5 bases. This CDR3 contains 17 residues. The germline CDR1 and CDR2 sequences are SGHDN and FVKESK. The CDR3 is CASSQGYLTGVFNEQYF. CDR3 coding DNA: TGTGCCAGCAGCCAAGGGTACCTGACAGGGGTGTTTAACGAGCAGTACTTC.

This chain joins TRBV7-9 and TRBJ2-5; 8 bases agree with TRBD1. This CDR3 has 14 amino acids. Trimming removed 3 bases from V and 6 bases from J; junction bases left unmatched: 6. The germline gives CDR1 SEHNR, CDR2 FQNEAQ (reference sequence). For the CDR3, the DNA is TGTGCCAGCAGCTTCGGACAGGGCCCGAAGACCCAGTACTTC. This gives the protein CASSFGQGPKTQYF. Based on the CDR3 plus reference TRBV7-9 and TRBJ2-5, the full variable domain is DTGVSQNPRHKITKRGQNVTFRCDPISEHNRLYWYRQTLGQGPEFLTYFQNEAQLEKSRLLSDRFSAERPKGSFSTLEIQRTEQGDSAMYLCASSFGQGPKTQYFGPGTRLLVL.

Concerning this clone itself: Other DNA sequences in this sample translate to the same CDR3. The chain's CDR3 is CASSSGLAVYNEQFF. The CDR3 DNA is TGCGCCAGCAGCTCCGGACTAGCGGTTTACAATGAGCAGTTCTTC. The gene calls are TRBV5-1 and TRBJ2-1; the match to TRBD2 covers 10 bases. The germline V gene has CDR1 SGHRS and CDR2 YFSETQ. The CDR3 contains 15 residues. The V gene end was trimmed by 3 bases and the J gene end by 4 bases; junction bases not matched to a gene: 4.

The chain recombines TRBV20-1 with TRBJ2-7; no clear D. Germline CDR1 reads DFQATT; CDR2 reads SNEGSKA (reference sequence). This CDR3 region has 10 residues. V lost 6 bases and J lost 6, with 9 bases in between. CDR3 coding DNA: TGCAGTGCGCTTCGACGCGAGCAGTACTTC. Residues: CSALRREQYF.